This TCR beta chain was recorded in a study of post-analysis software for immune sequencing data. Study overall: As for disease course, relapsing-remitting, secondary progressive and progressive-relapsing multiple sclerosis were all included.

Overall study findings and caveats: Controls significantly exceeded multiple sclerosis patients in normalized Chao1 diversity. With F measure, samples from one preparation batch clustered together strongly. About five TRBV segments appeared more often in patients than in controls, and TRBV5-6, TRBV5-1 and TRBV20-1 were among these.

Unique molecular identifiers had been added to the TCR beta cDNA libraries. T cells numbering roughly 0.85 to 10 million gave rise to about 540,000 cDNA molecules. TCRdb ran MiXCR on the PCR reads and lists one entry per CDR3 protein. The sample records fewer than 850,000 distinct CDR3 sequences, 40% to 55% being singletons. CDR1 is DFQATT, CDR2 SNEGSKA, per germline (reference sequence). Trimming left V 4 bases short and J 0 bases short, with 15 bases between. This CDR3 spans 15 amino acids. Points on this clonotype: Its antigen is still unknown.

The chain uses TRBV20-1 and TRBJ2-5; possibly TRBD1 for D (5 bases). The TCR originated in a girl aged 10-17 years with multiple sclerosis. The sample comprised blood. CDR3 amino acids: CSATDSIINQETQYF. The DNA for the CDR3 is TGCAGTGCTACCGACAGTATTATCAACCAAGAGACCCAGTACTTC.